The rows below give T cell receptor beta chains drawn from one sample of a study of Ad26.COV2.S vaccination and SARS-CoV-2 variants. Assay used: immunoSEQ multiplex PCR; TCRdb lists only in-frame clones, some missing. Of 510,000 or so clones in the sample, about 83% are singletons; the top ten hold roughly 13%. This specimen was peripheral blood, taken in a trial of Ad26.COV2.S vaccine versus placebo. Source of these receptors: a person aged 18 to 59 who received the Ad26.COV2.S COVID-19 vaccine or a placebo. Both conserved end residues are trimmed from each CDR3.

V	CDR3
TRBV29-1	SGVLVDTQY
TRBV15	ATNRRGNTEAF
TRBV7-3	ASSLTVPGTGELF
TRBV7-2	ASSGRVGYGYT
TRBV7-2	ASSLDQRAGTEAF
TRBV12-3/TRBV12-4	ASTPGTLYEQY
TRBV5-4	ASSLLNNEQF
TRBV28	ASSSRSGTGLRVSNQPQH
TRBV6-2/TRBV6-3	ASSPRGRLAEAF
TRBV5-1	ASSSDPGGQETQY
TRBV5-6	ASSRPVGPGASYT
TRBV11-2	ASSFGGSSKSQY
TRBV19	ASSIQVFKEKLF
TRBV13	ASSLFAEVKYGYT
TRBV19	ATGGTEAF
TRBV6-5	ASRVGATGQY
TRBV29-1	SIAAGGSYNEQF
TRBV3-1/TRBV3-2	ASSQDLVSYNEQF
TRBV24-1	ATSDLRDRGRNEQF
TRBV6-4	ASSILQGGYEKLF
TRBV14	ASSQGGGVFEKLF
TRBV3-1/TRBV3-2	ASSQDLAGGRNIQY
TRBV5-1	ASSPWTGSGEQY
TRBV30	AWSLRTSGTLREQF
TRBV10-3	AINFEAGRQETQY
TRBV18	ASSPRATDTQY
TRBV28	ASSFRGSRSGELF
TRBV10-3	AISGRGGMADTQY
TRBV6-5	ASSLRGATDSPLH
TRBV9	ASSPLLAGQETQY
TRBV4-1	ASSQDVGREINT
TRBV2	ASAPLEGGLTGGEGTQY
TRBV28	ASSSIQGRGELVGNTIY
TRBV4-2	ASSQVQRGSTDTQY
TRBV28	ATRAGSNTGELF
TRBV5-1	ASSLGPIDTQY
TRBV5-6	ASSFQVAEAF
TRBV9	ASSVGGRGNEQF
TRBV11-3	ASSLDYGTGELF
TRBV5-1	ASSLGDTQY
TRBV6-5	ASSSPGRSGGREQY
TRBV7-7	ASSLGTGSGNTIY
TRBV6-6	ASSSGQGVSYEQY
TRBV20-1	SARATETQY
TRBV14	ASSQEAQGSSYEQY
TRBV4-3	ASSPGTAGSVSEQY
TRBV7-2	ASSLRSGAAQEQY
TRBV28	ASSPPFFNRGVSYEQY
TRBV7-9	ASSSTGLGGDEQY
TRBV28	ASSFPPDTEAF
TRBV7-9	ASSRAGGGYT
TRBV20-1	SASRPLGWGSAQVQETQY
TRBV30	AWSVGPYEQY
TRBV5-1	ASSSGQGGYEQY
TRBV7-6	ASSLARTLYNEQF
TRBV9	ASSVRSENEKLF
TRBV19	ASSITQGSTEAF
TRBV30	AWSVRQGRQPQH
TRBV10-3	AISGGGADTGELF
TRBV28	ASSLNPLGGELF